What follows are 25 T cell receptor beta chains derived from one specimen sequenced in a study of blood T cell repertoires in COVID-19. Libraries were prepared by immunoSEQ multiplex PCR; TCRdb keeps only in-frame clonotypes and omits some of them. The sample holds 100,000 to 150,000 clones, 70% to 90% seen once. The specimen was peripheral blood. These receptors came from a man aged 45 to 65 with acute or convalescent COVID-19.

The chain is built from TRBV10-3 and TRBJ1-1, with 7 positions matching TRBD1. Germline assignment: CDR1 ENHRY and CDR2 SYGVKD. The length of the CDR3 is 14 residues. V shed 5 bases and J 1 base; nucleotides not matched to a gene: 4. CDR3 DNA: TGTGCCATCAGTAAGGGACAGCCGAACACTGAAGCTTTCTTT. Encoded protein: CAISKGQPNTEAFF.

This chain joins TRBV6-5 and TRBJ1-1; tentatively, D is TRBD1 (5 bases). Trimming stripped 4 bases from V and 0 bases from J, with 6 bases between. Germline V gene lookup returns CDR1 MNHEY and CDR2 SVGAGI. CDR3 length: 13 residues. The CDR3 DNA follows: TGTGCCAGCAGTTGGGGCTTGAACACTGAAGCTTTCTTT. Translation gives CASSWGLNTEAFF.

The chain couples TRBV28 to TRBJ1-2, with D hard to call. This CDR3 has 17 residues. Trimming removed 2 bases at V and 8 bases at J, with 24 bases between. Per germline, CDR1 MDHEN and CDR2 SYDVKM. This CDR3 is CASSLVLIDTPAGGYTF. As DNA, the CDR3 is TGTGCCAGCAGTTTAGTCTTAATCGACACTCCGGCCGGCGGCTACACCTTC.

This clone appeared once. The genes are TRBV3-1 (or the pseudogene TRBV3-2) and TRBJ1-2; a possible D gene is TRBD1 (6 bases). Germline CDR1 and CDR2: LGHDT and YNNKEL (reference sequence). The CDR3 runs 13 residues. V lost 0 bases and J 8 bases, leaving 10 bases between the germline ends. For the CDR3, the DNA is TGTGCCAGCAGCCAAGAGGGGGGGCGAGGCTACACCTTC. This codes for CASSQEGGRGYTF.

The chain couples TRBV5-1 to TRBJ2-7; 10 bases map to TRBD1. V lost 2 bases and J lost 2; bases outside the gene matches: 4. There are 15 residues in the CDR3. The germline CDR1 and CDR2 sequences are SGHRS and YFSETQ. CDR3 DNA sequence: TGCGCCAGCAGCTTAGTAGGACAGGGGGCCTACGAGCAGTACTTC. This sequence encodes CASSLVGQGAYEQYF.

This rearrangement joins TRBV11-3 to TRBJ2-7; D unclear. V lost 5 bases and J 1 base, leaving 15 bases between the germline ends. CDR3 length equals 15 residues. The germline V gene encodes CDR1 SGHNT and CDR2 YENEEA. DNA of the CDR3: TGTGCCAGCAGCCCCGGCCTCGGAGCTTCCTACGAGCAGTACTTC. It yields the protein CASSPGLGASYEQYF.

This chain uses TRBV4-1 with TRBJ2-2; D is ambiguous. The CDR3 totals 15 residues. V lost 0 bases to trimming and J lost 0 bases, with 5 bases between them. The germline V gene encodes CDR1 MGHRA and CDR2 YSYEKL. The CDR3: CASSQENTNTGELFF. Here the CDR3 DNA reads TGCGCCAGCAGCCAAGAAAACACGAACACCGGGGAGCTGTTTTTT.

J is TRBJ2-1 and V is TRBV11-2; a weak D match, TRBD1 (7 bases). Germline CDR1 is SGHAT and CDR2 is FQNNGV. This CDR3 spans 16 amino acids. Trimming removed 8 bases from V and 6 bases from J, with 23 bases in between. The CDR3 DNA is TGTGCCAGCTTGGGGGGACAGACGATTTTTATCAATGAGCAGTTCTTC. Its protein is CASLGGQTIFINEQFF.

V gene TRBV7-3 combines with J gene TRBJ1-1, with 8 bases fitting TRBD1. With 5 bases clipped from V and 2 bases from J, the junction kept 4 bases outside the gene matches. The CDR3 covers 14 residues. Per germline, CDR1 SGHTA and CDR2 FQGTGA. In DNA form, the CDR3 reads TGTGCCAGCAGCCGACAGGGGAGTAACACTGAAGCTTTCTTT. Amino acid sequence: CASSRQGSNTEAFF.

The chain is built from TRBV6-1 and TRBJ2-2; 7 nucleotides agree with TRBD1. The CDR3 sequence is 15 residues long. Germline CDR1 reads MNHNS; CDR2 reads SASEGT. Unmatched junction bases numbered 3, after V lost 1 base and J lost 4 bases. The CDR3 region has the DNA TGTGCCAGCAGTGAAGTGGGACAGACCACCGGGGAGCTGTTTTTT. It yields the protein CASSEVGQTTGELFF.

This chain joins TRBV28 and TRBJ1-1; 8 bases are shared with TRBD1. V lost 7 bases and J lost 0; bases outside the gene matches: 7. The germline V gene encodes CDR1 MDHEN and CDR2 SYDVKM. The CDR3 loop spans 15 amino acids. Written as DNA, the CDR3 is TGTGCCAGCACCGCTACAGGGGGGATGAACACTGAAGCTTTCTTT. This gives the protein CASTATGGMNTEAFF. Combining the CDR3 with reference TRBV28 and TRBJ1-1 gives the whole variable domain DVKVTQSSRYLVKRTGEKVFLECVQDMDHENMFWYRQDPGLGLRLIYFSYDVKMKEKGDIPEGYSVSREKKERFSLILESASTNQTSMYLCASTATGGMNTEAFFGQGTRLTVV.

The V and J genes are TRBV28 and TRBJ1-2; a weak D match, TRBD1 (5 bases). The V end lost 2 bases, the J end lost 3 bases, and 19 bases lay between the germline ends. This CDR3 region has 17 residues. Germline V lookup: CDR1 MDHEN, CDR2 SYDVKM. The CDR3: CASSLPLGGGVDYGYTF. The CDR3 region has the DNA TGTGCCAGCAGTTTACCCCTGGGGGGAGGGGTTGACTATGGCTACACCTTC.

J is TRBJ1-1 and V is TRBV30; D gene ambiguous. The CDR3 is 11 residues long. V lost 3 bases and J 7 bases, leaving 9 bases between the germline ends. Looked up from germline, CDR1 is GTSNPN and CDR2 is SVGIG (reference sequence). The CDR3 region has the DNA TGTGCCTGGAGGGGCATGGGTGAAGCTTTCTTT. Its protein is CAWRGMGEAFF. The full variable domain, with the rest looked up from reference TRBV30 and TRBJ1-1, is SQTIHQWPATLVQPVGSPLSLECTVEGTSNPNLYWYRQAAGRGLQLLFYSVGIGQISSEVPQNLSASRPQDRQFILSSKKLLLSDSGFYLCAWRGMGEAFFGQGTRLTVV.

The rearrangement uses TRBV7-8 and TRBJ1-1, with D unclear. Per the germline V gene, CDR1 is SGHVS and CDR2 is FQNEAQ. CDR3 length: 13 residues. V dropped 1 base and J dropped 3 bases, with 6 bases sitting between them. The CDR3 protein is CASSLDTHTEAFF. The CDR3 DNA follows: TGTGCCAGCAGCTTAGACACACACACTGAAGCTTTCTTT. The full variable domain, in which reference TRBV7-8 and TRBJ1-1 provide the parts outside the CDR3, is GAGVSQSPRYKVAKRGQDVALRCDPISGHVSLFWYQQALGQGPEFLTYFQNEAQLDKSGLPSDRFFAERPEGSVSTLKIQRTQQEDSAVYLCASSLDTHTEAFFGQGTRLTVV.

This sequence joins TRBV7-9 and TRBJ2-1, with D uncertain. The V end was cut by 3 bases, the J end by 2 bases, with 17 bases between. Germline V gene lookup returns CDR1 SEHNR and CDR2 FQNEAQ (reference sequence). The CDR3 contains 17 residues. The CDR3 sequence: CASSLAREELAYNEQFF. The CDR3 DNA reads TGTGCCAGCAGCTTGGCAAGAGAGGAGCTCGCCTACAATGAGCAGTTCTTC.

This clone has a single count. J is TRBJ2-1 and V is TRBV10-3; the D is unclear. V lost 0 bases, J lost 7 bases, and 7 bases lay in between. The CDR3 is made up of 13 amino acids. Germline values: CDR1 ENHRY, CDR2 SYGVKD. The CDR3 loop is CAISESQRNEQFF. For the CDR3, the DNA is TGTGCCATCAGTGAGTCCCAGCGTAATGAGCAGTTCTTC.

The chain combines TRBV28 with TRBJ1-6, with D perhaps TRBD1 (5 bases). V lost 7 bases and J lost 7, with 14 bases in between. This CDR3 contains 14 residues. CDR1 and CDR2 from the germline V gene are MDHEN and SYDVKM. The CDR3 region is CASTERGANSPLHF. As DNA, the CDR3 is TGTGCCAGCACAGAAAGGGGCGCAAATTCACCCCTCCACTTT. Variable domain in full (rest from reference TRBV28 and TRBJ1-6): DVKVTQSSRYLVKRTGEKVFLECVQDMDHENMFWYRQDPGLGLRLIYFSYDVKMKEKGDIPEGYSVSREKKERFSLILESASTNQTSMYLCASTERGANSPLHFGNGTRLTVT.

The rearrangement links TRBV5-1 to TRBJ2-1; 7 nucleotides agree with TRBD2. With V trimmed by 4 bases and J by 2 bases, 3 bases remained unmatched. This CDR3 region has 14 residues. Germline CDR1 reads SGHRS; CDR2 reads YFSETQ. The CDR3 DNA reads TGCGCCAGCAGCCGTGCGGGGGCCTACAATGAGCAGTTCTTC. Translating it yields CASSRAGAYNEQFF.

This sequence joins TRBV7-9 and TRBJ2-6; a weak D match, TRBD2 (6 bases). Trimming took off 2 bases at V and 0 bases at J, with 11 bases between the two ends. This CDR3 is built from 17 residues. Germline assignment: CDR1 SEHNR and CDR2 FQNEAQ (reference sequence). DNA for the CDR3: TGTGCCAGCAGCTTATCGGGACTTACCTCTGGGGCCAACGTCCTGACTTTC. Its protein is CASSLSGLTSGANVLTF. The full variable domain, rest sourced from reference TRBV7-9 and TRBJ2-6, is DTGVSQNPRHKITKRGQNVTFRCDPISEHNRLYWYRQTLGQGPEFLTYFQNEAQLEKSRLLSDRFSAERPKGSFSTLEIQRTEQGDSAMYLCASSLSGLTSGANVLTFGAGSRLTVL.

The chain is built from TRBV5-1 and TRBJ1-1; TRBD1 matches 8 bases. Germline V gives CDR1 SGHRS, CDR2 YFSETQ. V lost 4 bases and J lost 1; bases outside the gene matches: 12. The CDR3 consists of 17 residues. CDR3 sequence: CASSPLTPGQANTEAFF. The CDR3 coding sequence is TGCGCCAGCAGCCCCCTGACACCGGGACAGGCGAACACTGAAGCTTTCTTT.

The V call is TRBV2, the J call TRBJ2-2; 10 bases line up with TRBD1. The ends lost 7 bases at V and 7 bases at J; junction bases unmatched: 9. Germline V gene lookup returns CDR1 SNHLY and CDR2 FYNNEI. The CDR3 is made up of 15 amino acids. The CDR3 is CASTTRTGGIGELFF. The DNA of the CDR3 is TGTGCCAGCACTACTAGGACAGGGGGGATCGGGGAGCTGTTTTTT.

This clone has only a few counts. The chain links TRBV5-1 to TRBJ1-2, with 8 bases identical to TRBD1. V shed 7 bases and J 8 bases; nucleotides not matched to a gene: 10. CDR3 size: 13 residues. The germline V gene has CDR1 SGHRS and CDR2 YFSETQ. The CDR3 coding sequence is TGCGCCAGCGGGACCGGACAGGGTGGCGGCTACACCTTC. Translated: CASGTGQGGGYTF.

V is TRBV27 and J is TRBJ2-7; D is perhaps TRBD2 (5 bases). The CDR3 has 15 residues. Germline-derived CDR1 and CDR2 are MNHEY and SMNVEV (reference sequence). Trimming cost V 6 bases and J 0 bases, with 15 bases left between them. As DNA, the CDR3 is TGTGCCAGCAGCCTCGCTTCGACTAACTCCTACGAGCAGTACTTC. As protein: CASSLASTNSYEQYF.

The rearrangement links TRBV6-1 to TRBJ2-1, with a possible D match to TRBD2 (6 bases). CDR3 size: 15 residues. V was shortened by 2 bases and J by 8 bases, with 16 bases between the two germline ends. Germline V gives CDR1 MNHNS, CDR2 SASEGT. Here the CDR3 DNA reads TGTGCCAGCAGTGAAAGGAGGGACCAAGCGGATGAGCAGTTCTTC. Its protein is CASSERRDQADEQFF.

The chain couples TRBV25-1 to TRBJ2-1; 7 bases match TRBD1. With V trimmed by 1 base and J by 7 bases, 4 bases remained unmatched. CDR1 MGHDK and CDR2 SYGVNS come from the germline V gene. This CDR3 comprises 14 residues. Written as DNA, the CDR3 is TGTGCCAGCAGTGAATTTGGGACAGAGAATGAGCAGTTCTTC. This gives the protein CASSEFGTENEQFF.